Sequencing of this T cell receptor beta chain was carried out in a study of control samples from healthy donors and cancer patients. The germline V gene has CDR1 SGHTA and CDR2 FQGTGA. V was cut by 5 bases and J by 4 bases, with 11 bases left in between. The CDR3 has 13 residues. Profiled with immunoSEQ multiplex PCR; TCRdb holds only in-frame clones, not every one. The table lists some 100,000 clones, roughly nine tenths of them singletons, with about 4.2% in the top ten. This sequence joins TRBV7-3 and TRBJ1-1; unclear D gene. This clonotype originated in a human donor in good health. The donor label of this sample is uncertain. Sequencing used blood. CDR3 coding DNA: TGTGCCAGCAGCCCCAGCCCTGGCACTGAAGCTTTCTTT. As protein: CASSPSPGTEAFF.